Listed below are T cell receptor beta chains from one sample, sequenced in a study of T-cell reconstitution after alpha-beta-depleted transplantation in children. TCRdb reprocessed the PCR reads via MiXCR and lists one record per CDR3 protein. Counted here are about 300,000 distinct CDR3 sequences, 10% occurring once; the ten biggest clones make up around 7.5%. The starting material was PBMCs, obtained before TCRalphabeta/CD19-depleted stem cell transplant. Receptors were obtained from a boy younger than two with acute myeloid leukemia, due to receive a stem cell transplant. The CDR3 runs from the conserved cysteine through the conserved F or W. D genes are given only for firm matches. Clone size is not always given. Where it is, it says once, few, many or a class for expanded clones.

size	V	J	D	DNA	CDR3
.	TRBV7-7	TRBJ2-6	TRBD2	TGTGCTAGCAGCCACGGGAGGTCTGGGGCCAACGTCCTGACTTTC	CASSHGRSGANVLTF
many	TRBV11-3	TRBJ2-6	TRBD2	TGTGCCAGCAGCTTAATAGCGGGAGTGGGATACTCTGGGGCCAACGTCCTGACTTTC	CASSLIAGVGYSGANVLTF
many	TRBV10-3	TRBJ1-5	TRBD1	TGTGCCATCAGTGAGTCGTCTGGACAGGGGCGTAACCAGCCCCAGCATTTT	CAISESSGQGRNQPQHF
few	TRBV11-1	TRBJ2-1	TRBD1	TGTGCCAGCAGCTTACCCTCCGGGACAGGGCCCTACAATGAGCAGTTCTTC	CASSLPSGTGPYNEQFF
many	TRBV29-1	TRBJ2-5	TRBD1	TGCAGCGTTTGGACAGGGCAGCAAGTCGGGGCCCAGTACTTC	CSVWTGQQVGAQYF
many	TRBV12-3/TRBV12-4	TRBJ2-7	.	TGTGCCAGCAGTTCTCGGTCCCACCTATGGCACGAGCAGTACTTC	CASSSRSHLWHEQYF
many	TRBV10-3	TRBJ2-7	.	TGTGCCATCAGTCAAAGGGGCCGGCGTTCGGCGAGCGGTGTCTACGAGCAGTACTTC	CAISQRGRRSASGVYEQYF
many	TRBV5-1	TRBJ2-6	.	TGCGCCAGCGGCGGGTCCCCGGACTCTGGGGCCAACGTCCTGACTTTC	CASGGSPDSGANVLTF
.	TRBV23-1	TRBJ2-1	.	TGCGCCAGCAGTCTCCGCGGGCCTCAATCTCCGCGGGGGACAATCTACAATGAGCAGTTCTTC	CASSLRGPQSPRGTIYNEQFF
many	TRBV7-9	TRBJ2-1	.	TGTGCCAGCAGCTTGGCGGACAATGAGCAGTTCTTC	CASSLADNEQFF
.	TRBV15	TRBJ2-1	.	TGTGCCACCAGCAGAGAGCCCGTGGGAAGCTCCTACAATGAGCAGTTCTTC	CATSREPVGSSYNEQFF
many	TRBV28	TRBJ2-7	TRBD1	TGTGCCAGCAGTTTTCAGGCACAGGGGGCGGAGCAGTACTTC	CASSFQAQGAEQYF
many	TRBV9	TRBJ2-2	TRBD2	TGTGCCAGCAGCCCGCTAGCGGGAGCGAACACCGGGGAGCTGTTTTTT	CASSPLAGANTGELFF
many	TRBV7-2	TRBJ2-2	.	TGTGCCAGCAGCTTAAGGGGCCTCCTGAACACCGGGGAGCTGTTTTTT	CASSLRGLLNTGELFF
medium-sized	TRBV2	TRBJ2-1	TRBD1	TGTGCCAGCAGTGACAGGGGGCCTGGCCTCTACAATGAGCAGTTCTTC	CASSDRGPGLYNEQFF
few	TRBV19	TRBJ1-1	.	TGTGCCAGTAGTAAGGCCGGGGTCGGCACTGAAGCTTTCTTT	CASSKAGVGTEAFF
few	TRBV5-6	TRBJ1-6	.	TGTGCCAGCAGCTTGAACAGCGCGGGGAATTCACCCCTCCACTTT	CASSLNSAGNSPLHF